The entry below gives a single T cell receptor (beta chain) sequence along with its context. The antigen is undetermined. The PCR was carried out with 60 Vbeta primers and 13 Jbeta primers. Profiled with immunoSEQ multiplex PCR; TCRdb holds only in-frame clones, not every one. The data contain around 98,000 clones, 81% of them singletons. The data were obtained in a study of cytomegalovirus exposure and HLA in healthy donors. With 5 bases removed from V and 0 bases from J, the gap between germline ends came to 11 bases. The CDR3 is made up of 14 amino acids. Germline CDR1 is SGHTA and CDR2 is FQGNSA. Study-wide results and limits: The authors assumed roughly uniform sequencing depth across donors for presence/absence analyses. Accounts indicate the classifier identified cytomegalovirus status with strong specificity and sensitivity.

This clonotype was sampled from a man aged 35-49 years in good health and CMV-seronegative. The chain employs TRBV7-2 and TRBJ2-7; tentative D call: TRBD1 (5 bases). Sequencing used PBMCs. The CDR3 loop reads CASSPDRNSYEQYF. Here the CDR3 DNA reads TGTGCCAGCAGCCCCGACAGAAACTCCTACGAGCAGTACTTC.